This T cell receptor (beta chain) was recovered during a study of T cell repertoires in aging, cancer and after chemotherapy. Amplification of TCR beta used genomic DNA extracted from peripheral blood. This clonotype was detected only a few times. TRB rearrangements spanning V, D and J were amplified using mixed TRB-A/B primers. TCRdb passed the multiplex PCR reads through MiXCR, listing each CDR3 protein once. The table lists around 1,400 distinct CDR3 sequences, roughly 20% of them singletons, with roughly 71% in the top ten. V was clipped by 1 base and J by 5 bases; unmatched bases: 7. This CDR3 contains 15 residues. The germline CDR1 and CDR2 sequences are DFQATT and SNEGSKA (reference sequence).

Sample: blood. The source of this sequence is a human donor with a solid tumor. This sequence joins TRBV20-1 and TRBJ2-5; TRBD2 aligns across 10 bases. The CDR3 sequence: CSARGSGGAAETQYF. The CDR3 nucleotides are TGCAGTGCTAGAGGGAGCGGGGGGGCAGCGGAGACCCAGTACTTC.